This entry describes one T cell receptor beta chain. This CDR3 spans 17 amino acids. Germline CDR1 is ENHRY and CDR2 is SYGVKD. The V gene lost 2 bases and the J gene lost 2 bases, with 18 bases spanning the gap. This sample was included in a study of blood T cell repertoires in COVID-19. Study information: T cells, B-cell-depleted T cells, or PBMCs supplied cDNA or gDNA.

Original processing methods: Nucleated cell number was recorded as an estimate derived from reference gene primer amplification. The protocol was immunoSEQ multiplex PCR, while the TCRdb copy is restricted to in-frame clones and leaves out a portion. The V and J calls and the clone size are those of that table, but D and trimming were determined from the DNA. Of more than 200,000 clones in the sample, around nine tenths were seen once. This sequence was found in a woman aged 60-75 years with COVID-19, enrolled during active disease. Sequenced sample: peripheral blood. The J gene is TRBJ2-5, the V gene TRBV10-3; tentatively, D is TRBD1 (6 bases). The CDR3 DNA is TGTGCCATCAGTGAGGGGGTACAGGGTTCGGGACAAGAGACCCAGTACTTC. Protein sequence: CAISEGVQGSGQETQYF.